These 9 T cell receptor beta chains were sequenced from one sample in a study of monozygotic twins with inflammatory bowel disease. TCRdb re-called the 5' RACE reads and catalogs CDR3 proteins one per entry, DNA excluded. In total, the table holds 110,000 to 150,000 distinct CDR3 sequences. Sequencing was done on a sample of blood. These receptors were taken from a human donor with ulcerative colitis or Crohn's disease, or a healthy co-twin of an affected twin (not recorded which).

The rearrangement joins TRBV29-1 to TRBJ1-1; without DNA, the TCRdb call of TRBD1 cannot be checked. From germline, CDR1 is SQVTM and CDR2 ANQGSEA. The CDR3 is 12 residues long. CDR3 sequence: CSVASGVTEAFF.

The rearrangement links TRBV7-9 to TRBJ2-1. The germline CDR1 and CDR2 sequences are SEHNR and FQNEAQ (reference sequence). This CDR3 contains 17 residues. The CDR3 loop is CASSLNLGGAPYNEQFF.

The rearrangement links TRBV7-2 to TRBJ1-1. This CDR3 comprises 13 residues. In germline, CDR1 is SGHTA, CDR2 FQGNSA. The CDR3 loop reads CASSLGGVTEAFF.

This chain uses TRBV4-3 with TRBJ2-7; the TCRdb D gene call, TRBD2, has no DNA to confirm it. This CDR3 region has 15 residues. The germline CDR1 and CDR2 sequences are LGHNA and YSLEER. The CDR3 sequence: CASSQGGRVGREQYF.

The rearrangement uses TRBV5-1 and TRBJ1-2; TCRdb calls TRBD1, which cannot be checked without DNA. CDR3 length: 17 residues. Germline lookup yields CDR1 SGHRS and CDR2 YFSETQ. The CDR3 loop reads CASSRGSFNRANYGYTF.

The V call is TRBV27, the J call TRBJ1-5. Germline assignment: CDR1 MNHEY and CDR2 SMNVEV (reference sequence). CDR3 length: 13 residues. The CDR3 sequence is CASSLKLDLPQHF.

The V call is TRBV30, the J call TRBJ2-1; TCRdb indicates TRBD2, and absent DNA this call remains unverified. This CDR3 region has 15 residues. The germline gives CDR1 GTSNPN, CDR2 SVGIG (reference sequence). The CDR3 loop reads CAWSVALAGTDEQFF.

This rearrangement joins TRBV2 to TRBJ2-4; lacking DNA, the TRBD1 call made by TCRdb goes unchecked. The CDR3 is 16 residues long. Germline CDR1 and CDR2: SNHLY and FYNNEI. This CDR3 reads CASVRDKYSAKNIQYF.

V and J are TRBV11-2 and TRBJ1-1. This CDR3 is 14 amino acids long. Per the germline V gene, CDR1 is SGHAT and CDR2 is FQNNGV. The CDR3 sequence is CASSVWAGGTEAFF.